Listed below are T cell receptor beta chains from one sample, sequenced in a study of human thymus T cells. Profiling relied on immunoSEQ multiplex PCR, and the TCRdb table lists in-frame clones only, not all of them. The sample carries fewer than 55,000 clones, 94% recorded once. The sample consisted of blood. The receptors were sampled from a boy less than two years old with a congenital heart defect but otherwise immunologically healthy. Each CDR3 is given with its conserved first and last residue.

length	V	CDR3
13	TRBV7-9	CASSSSADYEQYF
13	TRBV28	CASSPRHNSPLHF
13	TRBV7-2	CASSFTIIDTQYF
17	TRBV28	CASSLSGQPRLHQPQHF
16	TRBV1	CTSSQDRGVSTGELFF
14	TRBV5-1	CASSLGGPQETQYF
14	TRBV28	CASSFRRHNEKLFF
14	TRBV6-5	CASSYSIGTGELFF
14	TRBV29-1	CSASGTGHSYEQYF
15	TRBV5-5	CASSLRTGPNEKLFF
18	TRBV4-1	CASSSERGGSSYNSPLHF
16	TRBV18	CASSPLAGGPTDTQYF
14	TRBV6-5	CASSYSRGTDTQYF
13	TRBV5-1	CASSWGRGGELFF
16	TRBV30	CAWSVRATTNTGELFF
15	TRBV7-2	CASSPLTGVNYGYTF
15	TRBV11-3	CASSLENRGGTEAFF
12	TRBV9	CASSVERSPLHF
15	TRBV27	CASSSGTGGYNEQFF
15	TRBV9	CASSRTGLAKNIQYF
14	TRBV5-1	CASSLAGQGYEQYF
15	TRBV9	CASSPYATANTEAFF
15	TRBV4-1	CASSQVSGTSGEQFF
15	TRBV23-1	CASSQSGQEGKTQYF
13	TRBV7-6	CASSSGTGTEAFF
16	TRBV30	CAWSDPGVAGGYEQYF
13	TRBV7-2	CASSLYRDRVPFF
14	TRBV28	CATSPAGGRNEQFF
17	TRBV4-3	CASSQAATGGSYYGYTF
14	TRBV10-3	CAISDGETGSGYTF
15	TRBV6-1	CASRERNAWQETQYF
14	TRBV7-9	CASSPGTGGYEQYF
15	TRBV6-5	CASSYSFQVDYGYTF
14	TRBV6-5	CASSKQGWIDTQYF
13	TRBV7-3	CASSVGVGNTIYF
14	TRBV5-1	CASSLRGGLYEQYF